This T cell receptor (beta chain) was recorded in a study of T-cell reconstitution after alpha-beta-depleted transplantation in children (dated by TCRdb to between 2015 and 2016). For the wider study: Using TCR repertoire profiling, the study followed T-cell immune reconstitution in a quantitative way in children after TCRalphabeta/CD19-depleted allogeneic hematopoietic cell transplantation.

This clonotype was found a few times. This clone's antigen is unknown. The sample holds no much larger clone one base away, and base qualities are not on file. Sample treatment or condition, as interpreted from the label and publication: allogeneic hematopoietic cell transplantation with graft depleted of TCRalphabeta T cells and CD19 B cells. Transplant recipients were children who received TCRalphabeta/CD19-depleted allogeneic hematopoietic cell grafts. The study at large found these results: The high TCRbeta diversity at day 60 in some patients was ascribed to recipient T cells and intrathymic progenitors that had survived conditioning. The frequencies of hyperexpanded clones fell over the following months, and after one year, T-cell counts and TCRbeta diversity were mostly attributed to newly produced T cells. The apparently early recovery of alphabetaT-cell counts about two months after transplant reportedly depended on only several hundred rapidly expanded clones that came from non-depleted graft cells.

From its cysteine to its phenylalanine, the CDR3 spans 13 amino acids. Only CDR3 DNA remains: 39 bases, in frame from the first base. The trim is 5 bases for V and 0 bases for J, with a gap of 7 bases between the germline ends. The germline V gene yields MNHEY for CDR1 and SVGEGT for CDR2. Library preparation used PCR. The run used an Illumina HiSeq 2500. TCR libraries were prepared with molecular barcoding, using unique molecular identifiers to normalize TCRbeta repertoire quantification. TCRdb redid the processing of the public reads, applying fastp at Q25 and MiXCR, and retained in-frame beta chains. All rows with the same CDR3 protein become a single entry with the most common DNA and genes. In all, the sample holds about 580,000 distinct CDR3 sequences, and roughly 23% of those were seen once. Jointly, the top ten make up roughly an eighth of the sample.

This sequence originates from a boy under three years old who had a stem cell transplant for acute myeloid leukemia, so the T cells may come from the graft donor. The rearrangement combines TRBV6-2 or TRBV6-3 with TRBJ2-5, with no D gene named confidently. Sequences were derived from PBMCs, mostly from graft donor cells, sampled 360 days after TCRalphabeta/CD19-depleted stem cell transplant. For the CDR3, the sequence is CASSPFDQETQYF. The base sequence is TGTGCCAGCAGTCCTTTTGACCAAGAGACCCAGTACTTC.